This T cell receptor (beta chain) was found in a study of OX40 agonist ivuxolimab in advanced cancers. Study information: Averaging roughly 60 years in age, with a range of about 20 to 90, the cohort was 80% to 90% male. Past anti-PD-1, anti-PD-L1 or anti-CTLA-4 therapy was accepted, and 40% to 50% had received some.

Profiling relied on immunoSEQ multiplex PCR, and the TCRdb table lists in-frame clones only, not all of them. The sample yields about 70,000 clones, around 87% seen once. CDR1 is SEHNR, CDR2 FQNEAQ, per germline (reference sequence). V was cut by 2 bases and J by 3 bases, with 6 bases left in between. The CDR3 length is 13 residues. Points on this clone: No antigen is known for it.

Overall study results and limits: The authors also found low normalized T-cell clonal expansion in some nonresponders. Mean expanded clone counts were higher in CD8+ than CD4+ T cells.

J is TRBJ2-3 and V is TRBV7-9; D is ambiguous. Source: CD4+ or CD8+ T cells sorted from blood, taken in a trial of the OX40 agonist ivuxolimab. This TCR derives from an adult with an advanced solid tumor such as melanoma, head and neck, liver or kidney cancer. This CDR3 reads CASSLLGTDTQYF. The CDR3 DNA reads as TGTGCCAGCAGCTTACTCGGGACAGATACGCAGTATTTT.